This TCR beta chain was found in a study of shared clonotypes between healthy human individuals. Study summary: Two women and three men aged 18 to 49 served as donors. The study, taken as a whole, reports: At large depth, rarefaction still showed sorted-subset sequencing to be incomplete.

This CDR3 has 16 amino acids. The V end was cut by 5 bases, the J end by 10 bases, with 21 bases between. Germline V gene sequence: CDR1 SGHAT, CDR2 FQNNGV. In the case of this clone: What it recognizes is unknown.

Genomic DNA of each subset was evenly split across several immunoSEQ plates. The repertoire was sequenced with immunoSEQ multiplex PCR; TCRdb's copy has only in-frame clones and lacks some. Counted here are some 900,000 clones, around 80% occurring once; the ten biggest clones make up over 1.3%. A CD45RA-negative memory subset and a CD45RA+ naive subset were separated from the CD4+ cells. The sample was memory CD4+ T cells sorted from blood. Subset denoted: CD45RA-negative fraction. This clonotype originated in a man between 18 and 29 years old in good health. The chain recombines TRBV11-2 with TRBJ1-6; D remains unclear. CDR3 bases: TGTGCCAGCAGCGATCCTTTTTCAGCCGAGTGGTCACCCCTCCACTTT. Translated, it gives CASSDPFSAEWSPLHF.